Here is one TCR beta chain with its context. It lacks a known antigen. It has no much larger one-base neighbor in the sample; base qualities were not kept. The junction shows trimming of 2 bases on V and 2 bases on J, and the gene matches do not reach 1 base of it. CDR1 and CDR2 (GTSNPN, SVGIG) derive from the germline V gene (reference sequence). From the cysteine through the phenylalanine, the CDR3 covers 13 amino acids. Of all the DNA, just the CDR3 is kept, 39 bases in frame from base 1. Receptor amplification or capture employed the immunoSEQ multiplex PCR assay. For TCR sequencing, RNA was extracted from every sample and reverse transcribed into cDNA to serve as template. SuperScript III was used for first-strand cDNA synthesis, primed with a 2:1 mix of oligo-dT and random hexamers. A synthetic immune receptor repertoire was used to gauge amplification bias, and whatever bias remained was removed computationally. As for how the authors treated the data: Raw reads were preprocessed to remove errors, and CDR3 was defined by IMGT conventions from the conserved cysteine to phenylalanine. To get clonality, Shannon entropy was normalized by log2 of the number of productive unique TCRs and the result was subtracted from 1. Scalp TCRbeta sequences were cross-referenced with sorted blood CD4 and CD8 repertoires so that the CD4 or CD8 identity of scalp clones could be inferred. TCRdb holds this immuneACCESS table with in-frame rearrangements only. Some clones are missing; in checked studies, unresolved V genes explain under half, and the rest has no known cause. That table gives V, J and clone size, and the DNA gave D and trimming. The sample has around 200,000 clones on record, around half of them singletons. Clones ranked in the top ten supply 9.5% to 14% of the sample.

This sample was included in a study of CD8+ T cells in alopecia areata (dated by TCRdb to the late 2010s). Notes on the research overall: Treated patients were enrolled in an open-label pilot trial of oral tofacitinib, 5 to 10 mg twice daily, for moderate-to-severe alopecia areata. For the treated patients, the SALT score, which quantifies what percentage of scalp surface area is affected, served as the measure of disease severity. In humans, TCRbeta sequencing was performed on scalp tissue and on sorted CD4+ and CD8+ peripheral blood T cells from healthy controls and from patients with patchy or totalis/universalis alopecia areata. Amplification of TCRbeta CDR3 regions was done by immunoSEQ multiplex PCR using 35 Vbeta forward primers and 13 Jbeta reverse primers. Clonality in the scalp was compared among normal scalp (n=4), patchy alopecia areata scalp (n=8), and alopecia totalis/universalis scalp (n=8). RNA was obtained with the PAXgene miRNA kit for fixed scalp, the miRNeasy kit for PBMCs, and the RNeasy kit for mouse skin. Tofacitinib was given for 6 to 18 months, followed by 6 months of follow-up off drug to assess delayed response and recurrence. To study T cell clonal expansion in alopecia areata, the researchers applied high-throughput TCRbeta sequencing to both the C3H/HeJ mouse model and human patients. Biopsies were taken from tofacitinib-treated patients at baseline and again at 4 and 24 weeks into treatment, and several of those patients also had a later scalp biopsy. Overall results and qualifications from the work: Shared TCR sequences between patients were less evident than in mice, which may be partly attributable to HLA diversity in the patient population. Compared with normal scalp, lesional scalp, particularly in alopecia totalis/universalis, had higher clonality and more expanded CD8+ clones, which suggests antigenic drive. Many expanded lesional clones were found to persist in scalp and blood during tofacitinib treatment, and relapse after treatment cessation may be partly explained by this persistence. Scalp TCR repertoire analysis is complicated because resident alphabeta T cells in normal human skin are also sequenced, whereas mouse skin is dominated by gammadelta T cells. With tofacitinib, both scalp clonality and the number of expanded CD8+ clones among the top 100 scalp clones went down significantly. Because the treated cohort was small and had only one nonresponder, larger studies are needed to examine links between baseline CD8+ expansion and response.

This specimen's time point label, interpreted: about 25 weeks on oral tofacitinib. This sample's treatment or condition label indicates: oral pan-JAK inhibitor, 5-10 mg twice daily. Lesional scalp punch biopsies and peripheral blood were collected from alopecia areata patients. PBMCs were isolated by density centrifugation and stained for CD3, CD4 and CD8, and CD4+ and CD8+ T cells were sorted on a FACSAria. The chain employs TRBV30 and TRBJ2-5; TRBD1 matches 8 bases in the middle. The sequencing here drew on CD8+ T cells sorted from blood, taken at week 24, from a patient treated with tofacitinib. The sequence was collected from a human donor with alopecia areata. The nucleotides read TGTGCCTGGAGTACAGGGGGGCAAGAGACCCAGTACTTC. The translation is CAWSTGGQETQYF.